The TCR beta chain described here comes from a study of blood T cell repertoires in COVID-19. Study information: PBMCs, B-cell-depleted T cells, or T cells provided the cDNA or gDNA that made up the material.

In the original workflow: Estimates of nucleated cell counts were drawn from the amplification of reference gene primers. TCRdb keeps only in-frame clones here, not all; method: immunoSEQ multiplex PCR. Clone size and V and J calls were adopted from that table, with D and trimming inferred from the DNA. The sample yields 250,000 to 350,000 clones, around 90% seen once. Seattle patient enrollment occurred during active infection, with longitudinal follow-up thereafter. The V gene end was trimmed by 4 bases and the J gene end by 6 bases; junction bases not matched to a gene: 4. The CDR3 is 15 residues long. Germline V gene data show CDR1 as KGHDR and CDR2 as SFDVKD.

The sequence came from a woman aged 50 to 60 with COVID-19, enrolled during active disease. The source material was peripheral blood. This chain links TRBV24-1 with TRBJ2-1; 11 nucleotides match TRBD2. CDR3: CATSDPTSGVNEQFF. DNA of the CDR3: TGTGCCACCAGTGACCCGACTAGCGGGGTCAATGAGCAGTTCTTC.